This is a list of T cell receptor beta chains from one sample in a study of blood T cell repertoires in COVID-19. Here immunoSEQ multiplex PCR was the method, and the copy in TCRdb shows in-frame clones only, minus some. The sample consists of roughly 200,000 clones, about nine tenths of them appearing once. The sample consisted of PBMCs or T cells enriched from blood (not recorded which). Receptors originate from a woman aged 50 to 60 in a cohort exposed to, infected with or recovered from COVID-19 (not recorded which). CDR3s include the opening cysteine and the closing phenylalanine or tryptophan.

j_call | v_call | cdr3_aa
TRBJ1-1 | TRBV4-3 | CASSPRTTGEAFF
TRBJ1-4 | TRBV15 | CATSSLTQPNEKLFF
TRBJ2-5 | TRBV5-1 | CASSTGTGRRETQYF
TRBJ1-6 | TRBV7-8 | CASSLGGYNSPLHF
TRBJ1-2 | TRBV6-5 | CASITGSYGYTF
TRBJ1-6 | TRBV25-1 | CASSERLGRGNSPLHF
TRBJ2-3 | TRBV6-1 | CASSDPGVVTPDTQYF
TRBJ1-1 | TRBV14 | CASSLGPGGGTEAFF
TRBJ1-3 | TRBV10-3 | CAIWTGAYSGNTIYF
TRBJ2-6 | TRBV6-1 | CASSARDYSGANVLTF
TRBJ1-5 | TRBV6-5 | CASRTGNGNQPQHF
TRBJ2-7 | TRBV28 | CASSRGGTGEQYF
TRBJ2-2 | TRBV9 | CASSVESGRGAASGELFF
TRBJ1-5 | TRBV5-8 | CASSLLDTFSNQPQHF
TRBJ2-7 | TRBV5-4 | CASSQFWGEKAYEQYF
TRBJ1-2 | TRBV11-2 | CASRQTGAWYGYTF
TRBJ2-1 | TRBV7-6 | CASSLTAILNRQFF
TRBJ2-1 | TRBV5-1 | CASSFIPGPYNEQFF
TRBJ1-4 | TRBV13 | CASGEQGTDEKLFF
TRBJ2-5 | TRBV5-4 | CASSLRGAPPETQYF
TRBJ2-5 | TRBV19 | CASRQGGQGVSETQYF
TRBJ2-7 | TRBV2 | CASAPGTGNYEQYF
TRBJ1-1 | TRBV3-1/TRBV3-2 | CASSQVGSVGLREAFF
TRBJ1-1 | TRBV28 | CASGGLATEAFF
TRBJ2-5 | TRBV7-3 | CASYRGTETQYF
TRBJ1-5 | TRBV15 | CATRTGESNQPQHF
TRBJ2-7 | TRBV29-1 | CSALSYEQYF
TRBJ2-1 | TRBV2 | CASQRGGYNEQFF
TRBJ1-2 | TRBV5-4 | CASSLDNNNYGYTF
TRBJ2-7 | TRBV30 | CAWSKGTGAYEQYF
TRBJ2-4 | TRBV5-8 | CASSPQGSFHIQYF
TRBJ2-4 | TRBV6-6 | CASSSEGAWDIQYF
TRBJ2-5 | TRBV5-6 | CASSLFTSGVQETQYF
TRBJ2-2 | TRBV7-2 | CAGGGGNTGELFF